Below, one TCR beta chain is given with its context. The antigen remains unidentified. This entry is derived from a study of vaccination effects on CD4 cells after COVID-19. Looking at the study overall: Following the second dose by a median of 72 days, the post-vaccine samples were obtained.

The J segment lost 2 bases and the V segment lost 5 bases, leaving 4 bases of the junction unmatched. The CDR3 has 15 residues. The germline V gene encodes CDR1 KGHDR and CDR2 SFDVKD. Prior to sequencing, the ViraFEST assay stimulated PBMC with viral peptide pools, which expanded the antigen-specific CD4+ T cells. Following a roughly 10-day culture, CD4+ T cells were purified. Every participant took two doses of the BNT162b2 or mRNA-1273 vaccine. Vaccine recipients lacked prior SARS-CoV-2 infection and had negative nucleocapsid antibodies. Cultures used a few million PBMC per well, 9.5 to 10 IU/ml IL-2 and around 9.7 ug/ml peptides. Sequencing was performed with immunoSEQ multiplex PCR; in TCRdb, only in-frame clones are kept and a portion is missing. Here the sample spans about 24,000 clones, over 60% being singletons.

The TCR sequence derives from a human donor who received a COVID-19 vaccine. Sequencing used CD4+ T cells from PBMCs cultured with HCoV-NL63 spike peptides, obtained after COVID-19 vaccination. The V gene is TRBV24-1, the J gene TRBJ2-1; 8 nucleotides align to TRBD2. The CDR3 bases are TGTGCCACCAGTGTCCCAGCGGGGGCCTACAATGAGCAGTTCTTC. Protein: CATSVPAGAYNEQFF.